The 7 T cell receptor beta chains below were found in one sample sequenced in a study of post-analysis software for immune sequencing data. The study, taken as a whole, reports: Patients showed TRBV5-6, TRBV5-1 and TRBV20-1 among four to six TRBV segments more frequent than in controls.

For these TCRs, the target antigens are not known. The TCR beta cDNA libraries contained unique molecular identifiers. TCRdb re-analysed the PCR reads in MiXCR, keeping a single row per CDR3 protein. The sample contains fewer than 550,000 distinct CDR3 sequences, about a third of which appear only once. The sample taken for sequencing was blood. All receptors derive from a girl under 18 with multiple sclerosis.

The genes are TRBV7-3 and TRBJ2-3; 7 nucleotides agree with TRBD2. CDR3 size: 15 residues. CDR1 and CDR2 from the germline V gene are SGHTA and FQGTGA. V was pared by 4 bases and J by 0 bases, with 4 bases of the junction left unmatched. The CDR3 is CASSSAGYSTDTQYF. CDR3 bases: TGTGCCAGCAGCTCAGCGGGGTATAGCACAGATACGCAGTATTTT.

The gene calls are TRBV5-4 and TRBJ2-5; a weak D match, TRBD1 (6 bases). The CDR3 length is 14 residues. The V gene's germline CDR1 is SGHNT and CDR2 YYREEE (reference sequence). V was trimmed by 3 bases and J by 7 bases, leaving 16 bases between them. The CDR3 reads CASSWDTDVGTQYF. CDR3 coding DNA: TGTGCCAGCAGCTGGGACACCGACGTAGGGACCCAGTACTTC.

The chain has TRBV6-1 and TRBJ2-7; 10 bases map to TRBD1. This CDR3 is 16 amino acids long. V gave up 0 bases and J gave up 3 bases; unmatched junction bases: 5. Germline V lookup: CDR1 MNHNS, CDR2 SASEGT. The CDR3 DNA follows: TGTGCCAGCAGTGAAGCGTTCGGGACAGGGGACTACGAGCAGTACTTC. Its translation: CASSEAFGTGDYEQYF.

This clonotype was seen more than once but under ten times. The J gene is TRBJ2-7, the V gene TRBV20-1; 8 bases are shared with TRBD2. The V and J ends lost 0 bases and 0 bases, in that order; junction bases with no gene match: 7. CDR3 length equals 16 residues. Germline V gives CDR1 DFQATT, CDR2 SNEGSKA (reference sequence). The CDR3 here is CSARDGGGSGSYEQYF. CDR3 in DNA: TGCAGTGCTAGAGATGGCGGGGGGTCGGGCTCCTACGAGCAGTACTTC.

Regarding this clonotype: Germline and junction disagree at one end, which may indicate a read error. The chain recombines TRBV4-1 with TRBJ2-3; TRBD1 or TRBD2 may be the D gene (7 bases each). This CDR3 is built from 17 residues. CDR1 and CDR2 from the germline V gene are MGHRA and YSYEKL. As DNA, the CDR3 is TGCGCCAGCAGCCAAGTGGGAGGGGGCCGAGGTACAGGTACGCAGTATTTT. Translated: CASSQVGGGRGTGTQYF.

This clonotype was counted a few times. The V gene is TRBV20-1, the J gene TRBJ2-7; D perhaps matches TRBD2 (6 bases). Germline V gene lookup returns CDR1 DFQATT and CDR2 SNEGSKA (reference sequence). The CDR3 is made up of 16 amino acids. Trimming pared 0 bases from V and 10 bases from J, leaving 25 bases between. DNA of the CDR3: TGCAGTGCTAGAGAACCCGGGACTCCCTTTACTGTGGGCCAGTACTTC. It encodes CSAREPGTPFTVGQYF.

As concerns this clonotype: At one end the junction does not follow the germline gene, possibly because of a read error. CDR3 in DNA: TGTGCCACCAGCAAAGCCTCCGGGACAGCCGCCTACGGGCAGTACTTC. Its protein product is CATSKASGTAAYGQYF. J is TRBJ2-7 and V is TRBV15, with TRBD1 matching 7 bases. The CDR3 has 16 residues. The germline CDR1 and CDR2 sequences are LNHNV and YYDKDF (reference sequence).